The following is a T cell receptor (beta chain) sequence with its context. Original analysis: From reference gene primer amplification, estimates of nucleated cell counts were derived. The repertoire was sequenced with immunoSEQ multiplex PCR; TCRdb's copy has only in-frame clones and lacks some. V, J and clone size reflect that table, while D and trimming were determined from the DNA. The sample holds a few hundred thousand clones, approximately 88% seen once. This specimen comes from a study of blood T cell repertoires in COVID-19. Across the whole study: Researchers got acute and convalescent COVID-19 samples from the United States, Italy and Spain. Sources were T cells, B-cell-depleted T cells, or PBMCs; the material itself was cDNA or gDNA.

The germline V gene encodes CDR1 LNHDA and CDR2 SQIVND (reference sequence). J lost 10 bases, V lost 5 bases, and 4 bases had no gene match. The CDR3 length is 11 residues. Sequenced material: peripheral blood. The V call is TRBV19, the J call TRBJ2-5; TRBD1 aligns across 7 bases. The receptor's source is a woman aged 40 to 49 who had recovered from COVID-19. The DNA for the CDR3 is TGTGCCAGTAGTCCGGGACAGATCCAGTACTTC. Encoded protein: CASSPGQIQYF.